Below, 26 T cell receptor beta chains from the same sample are listed, as sequenced in a study of T-cell memory formation after mild COVID-19. A single record per CDR3 protein comes from TCRdb applying MiXCR to the 5' RACE reads. The repertoire consists of about 250,000 distinct CDR3 sequences, with roughly 14% occurring once and the leading ten covering 2.1%. Sequenced sample: PBMCs or a T cell subset sorted from them (not recorded which). The receptors here all came from an adult woman who had mild COVID-19 (a few samples of this study predate the infection). Cell type and time point are not known.

This clonotype was observed a single time. The chain couples TRBV19 to TRBJ1-3; D is possibly TRBD1 (5 bases). The CDR3 length is 16 residues. Germline V lookup: CDR1 LNHDA, CDR2 SQIVND (reference sequence). The germline V and J ends were trimmed by 4 bases and 2 bases, with 15 bases remaining between them. CDR3 nucleotide sequence: TGTGCCAGTAGTAATCAGGGCCAGCTGCCTGGAAACACCATATATTTT. This sequence encodes CASSNQGQLPGNTIYF.

This clonotype turned up a few times. The chain employs TRBV6-1 and TRBJ2-7; possible D gene TRBD1, 6 bases. Trimming took 7 bases from V and 2 from J, leaving 21 bases between them. Germline assignment: CDR1 MNHNS and CDR2 SASEGT. The CDR3 is made up of 16 amino acids. The CDR3 coding sequence is TGTGCCAGCACCAGGGGTAAAGGGACGCCCACCTACGAGCAGTACTTC. Residues: CASTRGKGTPTYEQYF.

The gene calls are TRBV3-1 and TRBJ2-1; maybe TRBD1 (6 bases). The CDR3 is 16 residues long. V was trimmed by 4 bases and J by 7 bases, leaving 20 bases between them. Germline CDR1 reads LGHDT; CDR2 reads YNNKEL (reference sequence). The CDR3 region is CASSPPQWDIGNEQFF. CDR3 DNA: TGTGCCAGCAGCCCCCCCCAGTGGGACATAGGAAATGAGCAGTTCTTC.

This clonotype was detected only a few times. J is TRBJ2-7 and V is TRBV7-9; 7 positions agree with TRBD2. The germline gives CDR1 SEHNR, CDR2 FQNEAQ (reference sequence). V trimming: 4 bases; J trimming: 7 bases; junction bases outside the gene matches: 19. The CDR3 spans 17 residues. The CDR3 DNA is TGTGCCAGCAGCTCATGGGAGGGGACGGGTCATCGAGGTGAGCAGTACTTC. Translation gives CASSSWEGTGHRGEQYF.

V and J are TRBV7-2 and TRBJ1-2; 7 bases agree with TRBD1. In germline, CDR1 is SGHTA, CDR2 FQGNSA. V lost 2 bases and J lost 3; bases outside the gene matches: 18. This CDR3 has 19 amino acids. CDR3: CASSLRGSALTGSHYGYTF. CDR3 sequence (DNA): TGTGCCAGCAGCTTAAGGGGAAGCGCCCTGACAGGGTCTCACTATGGCTACACCTTC.

The gene calls are TRBV30 and TRBJ1-1; weak D call: TRBD1 (6 bases). V lost 5 bases and J 0 bases, leaving 10 bases between the germline ends. The V gene's germline CDR1 is GTSNPN and CDR2 SVGIG (reference sequence). The CDR3 spans 13 residues. In DNA form, the CDR3 reads TGTGCCTGGGGCGGGACAATGAACACTGAAGCTTTCTTT. This gives the protein CAWGGTMNTEAFF.

V usage is TRBV4-2 and J usage is TRBJ2-2; weak D call: TRBD2 (5 bases). Germline V gives CDR1 LGHNA, CDR2 YNFKEQ. This CDR3 is 16 amino acids long. Trimming left V 4 bases short and J 4 bases short, with 16 bases between. DNA for the CDR3: TGTGCCAGCAGCCCACCGTTGAGCGGTGTCACCGGGGAGCTGTTTTTT. Protein sequence: CASSPPLSGVTGELFF.

The chain carries TRBV12-3 or TRBV12-4 and TRBJ1-1; 7 bases are a match to TRBD1. The V and J ends lost 3 bases and 7 bases, in that order; junction bases with no gene match: 8. The CDR3 runs 14 residues. CDR3 bases: TGTGCCAGCAGTTTCCGCAGGGGGACAATTGAAGCTTTCTTT. It translates to CASSFRRGTIEAFF.

This clonotype was counted a few times. This sequence joins TRBV5-4 and TRBJ2-3; 7 nucleotides line up with TRBD2. Germline CDR1 is SGHNT and CDR2 is YYREEE (reference sequence). V shed 4 bases and J 5 bases; nucleotides not matched to a gene: 7. The CDR3 totals 14 residues. The CDR3 region is CASSQSGDLDTQYF. In nucleotides, the CDR3 is TGTGCCAGCAGCCAAAGCGGGGACCTAGATACGCAGTATTTT. Full variable domain (missing parts from reference TRBV5-4 and TRBJ2-3): ETGVTQSPTHLIKTRGQQVTLRCSSQSGHNTVSWYQQALGQGPQFIFQYYREEENGRGNFPPRFSGLQFPNYSSELNVNALELDDSALYLCASSQSGDLDTQYFGPGTRLTVL.

This clonotype is categorized as medium-sized. This chain links TRBV2 with TRBJ2-2, with D hard to call. The CDR3 runs 16 residues. With 7 bases removed from V and 4 bases from J, the gap between germline ends came to 19 bases. Germline V gene data show CDR1 as SNHLY and CDR2 as FYNNEI. The DNA for the CDR3 is TGTGCCAGCACTAACGAGGCCCCTAGGCCCACCGGGGAGCTGTTTTTT. Encoded protein: CASTNEAPRPTGELFF.

This chain links TRBV30 with TRBJ2-5, with 8 positions matching TRBD1. CDR1 and CDR2 (germline): GTSNPN, SVGIG (reference sequence). J gave up 4 bases and V 0 bases, and 7 bases lay outside the gene matches. The CDR3 contains 15 residues. The CDR3, as DNA: TGTGCCTGGAGTGTTGGGGACAGGTTTATAGAGACCCAGTACTTC. This sequence encodes CAWSVGDRFIETQYF.

This clonotype came up a few times. V is TRBV20-1 and J is TRBJ1-2, with TRBD1 identical over 8 bases. Germline CDR1 is DFQATT and CDR2 is SNEGSKA (reference sequence). The length of the CDR3 is 12 residues. Losses at the gene ends were 3 bases for V and 5 bases for J; bases not matched to a gene: 2. The CDR3 is CSASNRGYGYTF. The CDR3 coding sequence is TGCAGTGCTAGCAACAGGGGGTATGGCTACACCTTC.

This clonotype appeared a few times. This chain links TRBV7-2 with TRBJ1-1; 9 bases are shared with TRBD1. The V and J ends lost 2 bases and 1 base, in that order; junction bases with no gene match: 8. The CDR3 is made up of 17 amino acids. The V gene's germline CDR1 is SGHTA and CDR2 FQGNSA. The CDR3 region is CASSLSGTGMGNTEAFF. The CDR3 DNA follows: TGTGCCAGCAGCTTATCCGGGACAGGGATGGGGAACACTGAAGCTTTCTTT.

This clonotype was observed a handful of times. This rearrangement joins TRBV12-3 or TRBV12-4 to TRBJ2-1, with 8 bases lining up with TRBD2. Trimming took 4 bases from V and 4 from J; bases not matched to a gene: 6. The length of the CDR3 is 15 residues. In DNA, the CDR3 is TGTGCCAGCAGTTCCCGACTAGCGTTATACAATGAGCAGTTCTTC. Translation gives CASSSRLALYNEQFF.

The chain uses TRBV9 and TRBJ2-6; no reliable D call. Germline loops: CDR1 SGDLS, CDR2 YYNGEE. There are 15 residues in the CDR3. Deletions cut 1 base from V and 2 bases from J, with 7 bases between. The CDR3: CASSVLPAGANVLTF. The CDR3 DNA is TGTGCCAGCAGCGTACTACCTGCTGGGGCCAACGTCCTGACTTTC.

This clonotype came up a few times. The V and J genes are TRBV29-1 and TRBJ2-5; unclear D gene. V was cut by 7 bases and J by 5 bases, with 14 bases left in between. Germline V CDR1 and CDR2: SQVTM, ANQGSEA. The length of the CDR3 is 12 residues. CDR3 bases: TGCAGCGCGCGGCGCCCACGGGAGACCCAGTACTTC. It is translated as CSARRPRETQYF.

This clonotype was seen a few times. CDR3 DNA: TGTGCCAGCAGCTTTGATAGCGGGGGGGCCAGGGATGAGCAGTTCTTC. As protein: CASSFDSGGARDEQFF. J is TRBJ2-1 and V is TRBV7-3; TRBD2 matches at 11 bases. The germline V gene encodes CDR1 SGHTA and CDR2 FQGTGA. Trimming at V came to 3 bases and at J to 8 bases, leaving 9 bases not matched to a gene. The CDR3 sequence is 16 residues long.

This clonotype was seen a few times. This sequence joins TRBV5-1 and TRBJ1-6; TRBD1 matches 7 bases. CDR1 and CDR2 (germline): SGHRS, YFSETQ. With V trimmed by 2 bases and J by 0 bases, 5 bases remained unmatched. The CDR3 extends over 17 amino acids. DNA of the CDR3: TGCGCCAGCAGCTTATGGACAGGATCCTCCTATAATTCACCCCTCCACTTT. Translated, it gives CASSLWTGSSYNSPLHF.

The chain recombines TRBV6-2 or TRBV6-3 with TRBJ1-1; D unresolved. This CDR3 region has 15 residues. V was cut by 0 bases and J by 1 base, with 9 bases left in between. Germline CDR1 MNHEY, CDR2 SVGEGT. The CDR3 loop is CASSYSESGNTEAFF. For the CDR3, the DNA is TGTGCCAGCAGTTACTCCGAGTCAGGGAACACTGAAGCTTTCTTT.

The CDR3 loop is CASSIGLLAGGNYNEQFF. In DNA form, the CDR3 reads TGTGCCAGTAGTATAGGGCTCTTGGCGGGAGGGAACTACAATGAGCAGTTCTTC. The V gene is TRBV19, the J gene TRBJ2-1; 9 nucleotides align to TRBD2. Per the germline V gene, CDR1 is LNHDA and CDR2 is SQIVND (reference sequence). The CDR3 consists of 18 residues. Unmatched junction bases numbered 10, after V lost 1 base and J lost 3 bases. Drawing the rest from reference TRBV19 and TRBJ2-1, the complete variable domain is DGGITQSPKYLFRKEGQNVTLSCEQNLNHDAMYWYRQDPGQGLRLIYYSQIVNDFQKGDIAEGYSVSREKKESFPLTVTSAQKNPTAFYLCASSIGLLAGGNYNEQFFGPGTRLTVL.

This chain connects TRBV15 to TRBJ2-1, with a possible D match to TRBD1 (5 bases). Looked up from germline, CDR1 is LNHNV and CDR2 is YYDKDF (reference sequence). Trimming cost V 3 bases and J 0 bases, with 6 bases left between them. The CDR3 totals 14 residues. The CDR3 DNA sequence: TGTGCCACCAGCAGGACAGTCTCCTACAATGAGCAGTTCTTC. It encodes CATSRTVSYNEQFF.

This chain links TRBV3-1 with TRBJ2-1; perhaps TRBD2 as D (5 bases). The length of the CDR3 is 13 residues. The germline V and J ends were trimmed by 1 base and 12 bases, with 13 bases remaining between them. The germline V gene has CDR1 LGHDT and CDR2 YNNKEL (reference sequence). The CDR3 DNA reads as TGTGCCAGCAGCCAAGTCGTACGAGGAGGGCAGTTCTTC. Its translation: CASSQVVRGGQFF.

V and J are TRBV6-5 and TRBJ1-5; D is uncertain. This CDR3 comprises 16 residues. Germline V gene sequence: CDR1 MNHEY, CDR2 SVGAGI. V was pared by 6 bases and J by 3 bases, with 18 bases between. CDR3 DNA: TGTGCCAGCAGGGAGACGACGGGCCATTTCAATCAGCCCCAGCATTTT. Amino acid sequence: CASRETTGHFNQPQHF.

This clonotype was seen more than once but under ten times. The chain uses TRBV6-5 and TRBJ1-2; no clear D gene. This CDR3 contains 13 residues. The germline V and J ends were trimmed by 8 bases and 6 bases, with 16 bases remaining between them. Germline lookup yields CDR1 MNHEY and CDR2 SVGAGI. CDR3 protein: CASRKRLGDGYTF. The CDR3, as DNA: TGTGCCAGCCGGAAGAGACTTGGGGATGGCTACACCTTC.

A few counts support this clonotype. The rearrangement joins TRBV6-5 to TRBJ2-1; maybe TRBD2 (7 bases). Germline V gives CDR1 MNHEY, CDR2 SVGAGI. The germline V and J ends were trimmed by 10 bases and 7 bases, with 20 bases remaining between them. CDR3 length: 14 residues. This CDR3 is CATKNGGLSNEQFF. CDR3 coding DNA: TGTGCCACTAAAAACGGGGGGCTCTCTAATGAGCAGTTCTTC.

The J gene is TRBJ2-3, the V gene TRBV20-1, with D tentatively TRBD2 (5 bases). With 0 bases removed from V and 1 base from J, the gap between germline ends came to 17 bases. Germline V lookup: CDR1 DFQATT, CDR2 SNEGSKA (reference sequence). The CDR3 contains 17 residues. The CDR3 reads CSARDPGKFRGTDTQYF. In nucleotides, the CDR3 is TGCAGTGCTAGAGATCCGGGGAAATTCCGGGGCACAGATACGCAGTATTTT.